The T cell receptor beta chain described here comes from a study of shared T cell receptors in the human thymus. Assay used: immunoSEQ multiplex PCR; TCRdb lists only in-frame clones, some missing. The table includes 600,000 to 900,000 clones, around 85% detected once. The same sample was also studied in work on human thymus T cells. That study adds: Samples came from healthy Finnish infants during open corrective cardiac surgery. In thymic and blood repertoires alike, V and J usage looked biased.

Sequenced input: thymocytes. The clonotype comes from a girl under three years old with a congenital heart defect.

The CDR3, as DNA: TGTGCTAGTGGTCCCGTCGGGGGTCGCTACACCTTC. Residues: CASGPVGGRYTF. The rearrangement links TRBV12-5 to TRBJ1-2; tentative D call: TRBD1 (5 bases). The germline gives CDR1 LGHNT, CDR2 FRNRAP. The germline V and J ends were trimmed by 5 bases and 9 bases, with 13 bases remaining between them. The CDR3 loop spans 12 amino acids.